The 29 T cell receptor beta chains presented below share a single source sample, sequenced in a study of identical twins. TCRdb reprocessed the 5' RACE reads with MiXCR, giving one entry per CDR3 protein. The sample includes about 1.7 million distinct CDR3 sequences, around a third seen only once; the top ten take about 0.25%. The sequenced sample was cord blood. The receptors here all came from a newborn girl in good health.

The V and J genes are TRBV18 and TRBJ1-1, with 8 bases fitting TRBD1. The CDR3 is 16 residues long. Germline CDR1 is KGHSH and CDR2 is LQKENI. J was trimmed by 0 bases and V by 3 bases; bases with no gene match: 6. The CDR3 spells CASSPDRGALNTEAFF. The CDR3 DNA reads TGTGCCAGCTCACCTGACAGGGGAGCCTTGAACACTGAAGCTTTCTTT.

This clonotype was counted between two and nine times. This chain joins TRBV20-1 and TRBJ1-2, with 8 bases that match TRBD1. CDR3 length: 13 amino acids. The germline V gene has CDR1 DFQATT and CDR2 SNEGSKA (reference sequence). V was clipped by 0 bases and J by 8 bases; unmatched bases: 5. For the CDR3, the DNA is TGCAGTGCTAGAGATTCGGACAGGGACGGCTACACCTTC. Residues: CSARDSDRDGYTF.

This clonotype has just one count. The chain recombines TRBV27 with TRBJ1-2; 7 bases are a match to TRBD1. This CDR3 has 13 amino acids. Germline trimming cut 5 bases from V and 4 bases from J; bases unmatched to any gene: 4. CDR1 is MNHEY and CDR2 is SMNVEV in the germline V gene (reference sequence). The CDR3 region has the DNA TGTGCCAGCAGTGACAGGGCTAGCTATGGCTACACCTTC. Encoded protein: CASSDRASYGYTF.

This clonotype was seen a few times. CDR3 amino acids: CASSPRTSGMADTQYF. The DNA for the CDR3 is TGTGCCAGCAGCCCCCGGACTAGCGGGATGGCAGATACGCAGTATTTT. The V call is TRBV7-9, the J call TRBJ2-3; TRBD2 aligns across 12 bases. The length of the CDR3 is 16 residues. V gave up 5 bases and J gave up 4 bases; unmatched junction bases: 7. Germline V gives CDR1 SEHNR, CDR2 FQNEAQ (reference sequence).

Many counts were recorded for this clonotype. V is TRBV5-5 and J is TRBJ2-7; D remains ambiguous. Germline loops: CDR1 SGHKS, CDR2 YYEKEE (reference sequence). The CDR3 has 12 residues. Trimming removed 0 bases from V and 6 bases from J, with 7 bases in between. CDR3 DNA: TGTGCCAGCAGCTTGGTACGAGCCGAGCAGTACTTC. This gives the protein CASSLVRAEQYF.

This clonotype was picked up a small number of times. The chain joins TRBV5-1 to TRBJ2-1; D perhaps matches TRBD2 (6 bases). Germline V gene data show CDR1 as SGHRS and CDR2 as YFSETQ. With 4 bases removed from V and 10 bases from J, the gap between germline ends came to 15 bases. The CDR3 extends over 13 amino acids. The CDR3 nucleotides read TGCGCCAGCAGCCGGACTACGGCGAAGGAGCAGTTCTTC. Protein sequence: CASSRTTAKEQFF.

This clonotype was seen a few times. The chain joins TRBV2 to TRBJ2-5; D may be TRBD2 (5 bases). Between the trimmed V and J ends, which lost 2 bases and 2 bases, there was a span of 6 bases. Germline CDR1 is SNHLY and CDR2 is FYNNEI. The CDR3 loop spans 13 amino acids. CDR3 DNA sequence: TGTGCCAGCAGTGAATGGAGGCAAGAGACCCAGTACTTC. This translates into CASSEWRQETQYF.

The chain links TRBV27 to TRBJ1-2; D is uncertain. V was clipped by 4 bases and J by 3 bases, with 12 bases between them. This CDR3 contains 14 residues. Germline loops: CDR1 MNHEY, CDR2 SMNVEV (reference sequence). The CDR3 protein is CASSSDIGDYGYTF. In DNA form, the CDR3 reads TGTGCCAGCAGTTCCGATATCGGGGACTATGGCTACACCTTC.

The chain uses TRBV18 and TRBJ1-1; 7 positions agree with TRBD1. Per germline, CDR1 KGHSH and CDR2 LQKENI. After removal of 4 bases from V and 1 base from J, the junction contained 12 bases not matched to a gene. CDR3 length equals 17 residues. CDR3 region: CASSRSGQPNPNTEAFF. The CDR3 DNA reads as TGTGCCAGCTCACGTTCGGGACAGCCGAACCCGAACACTGAAGCTTTCTTT.

This clonotype has a count of ten or more. The chain recombines TRBV27 with TRBJ1-2, with 8 nucleotides matching TRBD1. Germline trimming cut 4 bases from V and 2 bases from J; bases unmatched to any gene: 0. The CDR3 loop spans 13 amino acids. Germline V gene data show CDR1 as MNHEY and CDR2 as SMNVEV (reference sequence). CDR3 coding DNA: TGTGCCAGCAGTTGGGACAGGAACTATGGCTACACCTTC. Its protein is CASSWDRNYGYTF.

This clonotype was seen a few times. V usage is TRBV20-1 and J usage is TRBJ2-1; D is unresolved. Germline CDR1 reads DFQATT; CDR2 reads SNEGSKA (reference sequence). CDR3 length: 16 residues. Trimming shortened V by 0 bases and J by 6 bases, and 18 bases separated the two germline ends. DNA of the CDR3: TGCAGTGCTAGAGATCGTTGGTCCCGCCGGGCCAATGAGCAGTTCTTC. Translating gives CSARDRWSRRANEQFF.

This clonotype was seen a few times. The rearrangement uses TRBV20-1 and TRBJ2-3; 10 bases line up with TRBD2. The CDR3 has 15 residues. The germline CDR1 and CDR2 sequences are DFQATT and SNEGSKA (reference sequence). The V gene end was trimmed by 5 bases and the J gene end by 0 bases; junction bases not matched to a gene: 5. The CDR3, as DNA: TGCAGTGCTGCACTAGCGGGGCTTAGCACAGATACGCAGTATTTT. This encodes CSAALAGLSTDTQYF.

The rearrangement links TRBV7-2 to TRBJ2-5, with TRBD2 identical over 13 bases. Unmatched junction bases numbered 9, after V lost 3 bases and J lost 2 bases. This CDR3 region has 18 residues. CDR1 is SGHTA and CDR2 is FQGNSA in the germline V gene. CDR3 DNA sequence: TGTGCCAGCAGCTTGACTAGCGGGGGGATTCGTGGGCAAGAGACCCAGTACTTC. This sequence encodes CASSLTSGGIRGQETQYF.

This clonotype was observed a handful of times. The chain recombines TRBV20-1 with TRBJ2-5; 9 nucleotides agree with TRBD2. CDR1 and CDR2 (germline): DFQATT, SNEGSKA (reference sequence). J was trimmed by 4 bases and V by 5 bases; bases with no gene match: 14. This CDR3 is 16 amino acids long. CDR3 in DNA: TGCAGTGCTCCCCCGCGAAGCGGGAGGTATCGAGAGACCCAGTACTTC. This codes for CSAPPRSGRYRETQYF.

The chain combines TRBV10-3 with TRBJ1-3; D is ambiguous. The CDR3 sequence is 13 residues long. Trimming pared 8 bases from V and 0 bases from J, leaving 8 bases between. Germline-derived CDR1 and CDR2 are ENHRY and SYGVKD. CDR3 amino acids: CAIRHNSGNTIYF. CDR3 nucleotides: TGTGCCATCCGGCACAACTCTGGAAACACCATATATTTT.

The gene calls are TRBV5-1 and TRBJ2-3; D possibly corresponds to TRBD1 (7 bases). The CDR3 consists of 14 residues. Germline assignment: CDR1 SGHRS and CDR2 YFSETQ. The germline V and J ends were trimmed by 6 bases and 7 bases, with 18 bases remaining between them. CDR3 sequence (DNA): TGCGCCAGCACGCGGGACAGACCTTCAAATACGCAGTATTTT. It encodes CASTRDRPSNTQYF.

This clonotype was picked up one time. The J gene is TRBJ2-7, the V gene TRBV12-3 or TRBV12-4; 15 bases fit TRBD2. Trimming cost V 6 bases and J 2 bases; bases outside gene matches: 5. The CDR3 is made up of 16 amino acids. CDR3 nucleotides: TGTGCCAGCAGGCAGGGACTAGCGGGAGGTACCTACGAGCAGTACTTC. This codes for CASRQGLAGGTYEQYF.

The chain uses TRBV18 and TRBJ1-5; D not resolved. The CDR3 runs to 12 residues. Trimming took 6 bases from V and 10 from J, leaving 13 bases between them. Per the germline V gene, CDR1 is KGHSH and CDR2 is LQKENI. CDR3: CASSGFFGPQHF. The DNA of the CDR3 is TGTGCCAGCTCGGGGTTTTTTGGACCCCAGCATTTT.

This clonotype has a handful of counts. This sequence joins TRBV20-1 and TRBJ2-3; TRBD1 matches at 9 bases. CDR1 is DFQATT and CDR2 is SNEGSKA in the germline V gene (reference sequence). CDR3 length: 17 residues. J gave up 1 base and V 2 bases, and 10 bases lay outside the gene matches. CDR3 in DNA: TGCAGTGCTAGACCTTACAGGGGGCAATCTGGCACAGATACGCAGTATTTT. Translating it yields CSARPYRGQSGTDTQYF.

The chain employs TRBV6-6 and TRBJ1-2; the D gene is possibly TRBD1 (5 bases). V lost 10 bases and J 4 bases, leaving 10 bases between the germline ends. This CDR3 is built from 11 residues. Germline assignment: CDR1 MNHNY and CDR2 SVGAGI (reference sequence). CDR3 sequence: CATGATYGYTF. The CDR3 nucleotides are TGTGCCACCGGGGCCACCTATGGCTACACCTTC.

This chain uses TRBV14 with TRBJ2-1, with 9 bases lining up with TRBD1. The CDR3 consists of 15 residues. Unmatched junction bases numbered 5, after V lost 4 bases and J lost 4 bases. Germline V lookup: CDR1 SGHDN, CDR2 FVKESK. The CDR3 coding sequence is TGTGCCAGCAGCCGAGCCGGGACAGGGTACAATGAGCAGTTCTTC. Amino acid sequence: CASSRAGTGYNEQFF.

The chain carries TRBV28 and TRBJ1-4; D not resolved. Germline V gene sequence: CDR1 MDHEN, CDR2 SYDVKM. V gave up 9 bases and J gave up 0 bases, with 14 bases separating them. This CDR3 is 15 amino acids long. The CDR3 here is CASNTHGATNEKLFF. The CDR3 bases are TGTGCCAGTAATACTCACGGAGCAACTAATGAAAAACTGTTTTTT.

As to this clonotype: A read error may explain this, as a much larger clone is one base away. The chain combines TRBV24-1 with TRBJ2-7; tentatively, D is TRBD2 (5 bases). The J call may be in error: the DNA end matches TRBJ2-5 better. CDR3 length: 12 amino acids. Germline V gene data show CDR1 as KGHDR and CDR2 as SFDVKD. The CDR3 reads CAASDTGETQYF. CDR3 DNA: TGTGCCGCCAGTGATACGGGGGAGACCCAGTACTTC.

This chain joins TRBV5-1 and TRBJ2-1; 13 bases align to TRBD2. J gave up 0 bases and V 0 bases, and 9 bases lay outside the gene matches. The CDR3 has 20 amino acids. CDR1 and CDR2 (germline): SGHRS, YFSETQ. CDR3 sequence (DNA): TGCGCCAGCAGCTTGGGGTCGGGACTAGCGGGGTCGGGCTCCTACAATGAGCAGTTCTTC. Its translation: CASSLGSGLAGSGSYNEQFF.

This clonotype was observed a handful of times. V and J are TRBV10-3 and TRBJ2-5; the D is unclear. V was cut by 4 bases and J by 1 base, with 10 bases left in between. CDR1 and CDR2 from the germline V gene are ENHRY and SYGVKD. The CDR3 has 14 amino acids. In DNA, the CDR3 is TGTGCCATCAGTGTTCGACTCTCCCAAGAGACCCAGTACTTC. It translates to CAISVRLSQETQYF.

This clonotype was counted a few times. The V gene is TRBV6-1, the J gene TRBJ1-1, with no clear D. The CDR3 extends over 14 amino acids. CDR1 MNHNS and CDR2 SASEGT come from the germline V gene. V was pared by 5 bases and J by 0 bases, with 10 bases between. The CDR3 is CASSKTVLNTEAFF. The CDR3, as DNA: TGTGCCAGCAGTAAGACGGTTCTGAACACTGAAGCTTTCTTT.

The chain combines TRBV2 with TRBJ2-7; D is possibly TRBD2 (5 bases). There are 15 residues in the CDR3. CDR1 is SNHLY and CDR2 is FYNNEI in the germline V gene. The V end lost 2 bases, the J end lost 7 bases, and 18 bases lay between the germline ends. The CDR3 region has the DNA TGTGCCAGCAGTGAAACCGGGGTTCTGAATCATGAGCAGTACTTC. Encoded protein: CASSETGVLNHEQYF.

The chain links TRBV6-2 or TRBV6-3 to TRBJ2-1; no reliable D call. Germline values: CDR1 MNHEY, CDR2 SVGEGT. The V end was cut by 6 bases, the J end by 7 bases, with 22 bases between. The CDR3 length is 16 residues. The CDR3 bases are TGTGCCAGCAGCCTAAAAAGGGCTAACGGTGTGAATGAGCAGTTCTTC. Translating it yields CASSLKRANGVNEQFF.

A remark on this clonotype: A much larger clonotype is one base distant, so this may be a read error. The rearrangement links TRBV12-3 or TRBV12-4 to TRBJ1-6; 7 bases agree with TRBD1. This CDR3 has 14 amino acids. This CDR3 is CVSSPGTENSPLHF. Written as DNA, the CDR3 is TGTGTCAGCAGTCCCGGGACAGAGAATTCACCCCTCCACTTT.